This record concerns one TCR beta chain sequence. This receptor's antigen is unknown. Per-base qualities were not stored, and no clone one base away is much larger. For sequencing of the TCRbeta CDR3 region, genomic DNA was extracted from the sorted cells. The immunoSEQ Assay was used for sequencing of TCRbeta CDR3 regions. As stored in TCRdb, this immuneACCESS dataset retains in-frame rearrangements with V and J assigned. A fraction of the clones does not appear; measured against another copy, unresolved V genes explain less than half of the discrepancy, and the remainder lacks a known reason. Across this sample there are some 90,000 clones, with about 89% seen only once. In total, the top ten clones hold about 1.7% of the sample. CDR1 is given as LNHDA and CDR2 as SQIVND, both from the germline V gene (reference sequence). V is cut back by 9 bases and J by 4 bases, with 11 bases in the junction unmatched. The CDR3, from cysteine to phenylalanine, totals 15 residues. The entry retains the CDR3 DNA only, 45 bases that are in frame from base 1.

The source of the sample is a study of OX40 agonist ivuxolimab in advanced cancers. Regarding the research as a whole: Ivuxolimab, which targeted the costimulatory receptor OX40 (CD134), was an agonistic, fully human IgG2 monoclonal antibody. Of the roughly 51 patients in dose escalation, 19 had hepatocellular carcinoma, roughly 15 had melanoma, 9 had renal cell carcinoma and 9 had head and neck cancer. Partial responses occurred in three dose-escalation patients: two with cutaneous melanoma and one with hepatocellular carcinoma. Intravenous ivuxolimab was administered to patients every 2 weeks at six dose levels: 0.01, 0.1, 0.3, 1.5, 3 and 10 mg/kg. In the dose-escalation cohort, around four fifths of patients were male, and the mean age was around 60 years, with a range of about 23 to 85. The purpose of peripheral TCRbeta sequencing was to test whether ivuxolimab changed TCR sequence diversity and led to clonal T-cell expansion. Patients were allowed to have had prior anti-PD-1, anti-PD-L1 or anti-CTLA-4 therapy, and approximately 40% of the dose-escalation patients had been treated with checkpoint inhibitors. The paper describes the monotherapy dose-escalation part (N of about 55 patients) of the phase I trial of ivuxolimab. Overall study results and their limits: Partial responders in the 0.1-3.0 mg/kg groups had among the lowest normalized peripheral clonal expansion, especially among CD8+ T cells. After ivuxolimab, more expanded clones were found on average in CD8+ T cells than in CD4+ T cells. Clonal expansion of both CD4+ and CD8+ blood T cells was observed from baseline to week 6 at doses 0.1 to 3.0 mg/kg. The antigen specificity of the peripheral T cells that underwent clonal expansion was not determined. Low levels of normalized T-cell clonal expansion were also seen in some nonresponding patients.

Patients with a history of autoimmune disease or receiving systemic immunosuppression were excluded from the trial. Peripheral blood for TCR sequencing was collected from all dose cohorts at baseline, on cycle 4 day 1, and on cycle 7 day 1. The samples were taken from a phase I, first-in-human, multicenter, open-label dose-escalation trial of ivuxolimab. Adults with locally advanced or metastatic melanoma, renal cell carcinoma, hepatocellular carcinoma or head and neck squamous cell carcinoma were enrolled in the trial. Before TCR sequencing, CD4+ T cells and CD8+ T cells were sorted from peripheral blood as separate populations.

The chain is encoded by TRBV19 joined to TRBJ2-2; 7 bases in the middle match TRBD2. This receptor was obtained from an adult with an advanced solid tumor such as melanoma, head and neck, liver or kidney cancer. Sequencing used CD4+ or CD8+ T cells sorted from blood, obtained in a trial of the OX40 agonist ivuxolimab. The nucleotides are TGTGCCAGCTGGGGGGGACCCTTTGGCACCGGGGAGCTGTTTTTT. Translation gives CASWGGPFGTGELFF.